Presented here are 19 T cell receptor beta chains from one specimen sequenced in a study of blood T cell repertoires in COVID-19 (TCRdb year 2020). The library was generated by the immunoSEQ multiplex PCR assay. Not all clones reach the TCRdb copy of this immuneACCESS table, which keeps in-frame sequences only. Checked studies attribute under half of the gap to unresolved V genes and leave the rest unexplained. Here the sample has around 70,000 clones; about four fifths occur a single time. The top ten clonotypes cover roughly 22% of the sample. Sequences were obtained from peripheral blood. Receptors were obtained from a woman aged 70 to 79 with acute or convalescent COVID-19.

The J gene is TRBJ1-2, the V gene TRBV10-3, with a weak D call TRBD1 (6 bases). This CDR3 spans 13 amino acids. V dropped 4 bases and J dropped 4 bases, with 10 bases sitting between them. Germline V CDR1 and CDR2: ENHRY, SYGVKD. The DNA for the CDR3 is TGTGCCATCAGTGGCGACAGGAGCTATGGCTACACCTTC. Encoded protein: CAISGDRSYGYTF.

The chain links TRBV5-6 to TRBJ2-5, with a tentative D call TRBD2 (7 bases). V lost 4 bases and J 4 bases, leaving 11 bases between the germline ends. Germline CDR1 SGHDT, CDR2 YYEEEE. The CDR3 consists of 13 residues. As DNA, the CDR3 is TGTGCCAGCAGCAACAGGGAGGGAGAGACCCAGTACTTC. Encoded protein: CASSNREGETQYF. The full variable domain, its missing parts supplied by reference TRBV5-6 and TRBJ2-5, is DAGVTQSPTHLIKTRGQQVTLRCSPKSGHDTVSWYQQALGQGPQFIFQYYEEEERQRGNFPDRFSGHQFPNYSSELNVNALLLGDSALYLCASSNREGETQYFGPGTRLLVL.

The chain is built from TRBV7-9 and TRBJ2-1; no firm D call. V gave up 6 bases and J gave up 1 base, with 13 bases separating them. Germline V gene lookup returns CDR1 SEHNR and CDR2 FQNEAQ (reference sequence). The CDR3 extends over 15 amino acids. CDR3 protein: CASRKEAVSYNEQFF. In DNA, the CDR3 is TGTGCCAGCAGGAAAGAGGCGGTTTCCTACAATGAGCAGTTCTTC.

This CDR3 is CATSGARADGGTGELFF. The CDR3 DNA reads as TGTGCCACCAGTGGGGCCAGGGCGGATGGTGGCACCGGGGAGCTGTTTTTT. The chain recombines TRBV24-1 with TRBJ2-2, with D possibly TRBD1 on 5 matching bases. Germline CDR1 and CDR2: KGHDR and SFDVKD. This CDR3 contains 17 residues. Trimming stripped 5 bases from V and 4 bases from J, with 19 bases between.

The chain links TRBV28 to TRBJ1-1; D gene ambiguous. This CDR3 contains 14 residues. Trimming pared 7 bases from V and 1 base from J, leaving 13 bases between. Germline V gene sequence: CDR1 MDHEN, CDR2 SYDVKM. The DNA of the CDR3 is TGTGCCAGCACTCCACACCGGAGGAACACTGAAGCTTTCTTT. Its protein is CASTPHRRNTEAFF.

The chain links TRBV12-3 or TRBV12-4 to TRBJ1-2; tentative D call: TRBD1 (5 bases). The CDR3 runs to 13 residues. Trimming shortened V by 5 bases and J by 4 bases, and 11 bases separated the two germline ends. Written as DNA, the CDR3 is TGTGCCAGCAGTCTCAGGGAAGGCTATGGCTACACCTTC. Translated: CASSLREGYGYTF.

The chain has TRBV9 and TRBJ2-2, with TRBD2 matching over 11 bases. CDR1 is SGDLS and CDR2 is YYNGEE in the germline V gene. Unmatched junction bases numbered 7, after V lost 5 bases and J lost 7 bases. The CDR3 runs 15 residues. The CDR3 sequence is CASSRLAGKFGELFF. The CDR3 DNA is TGTGCCAGCAGTAGACTAGCGGGAAAGTTCGGGGAGCTGTTTTTT.

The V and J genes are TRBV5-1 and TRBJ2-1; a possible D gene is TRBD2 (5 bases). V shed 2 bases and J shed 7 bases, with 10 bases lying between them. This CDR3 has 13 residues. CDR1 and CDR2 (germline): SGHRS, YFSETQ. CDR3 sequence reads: CASSLARRNEQFF. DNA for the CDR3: TGCGCCAGCAGCTTAGCCCGGAGGAATGAGCAGTTCTTC.

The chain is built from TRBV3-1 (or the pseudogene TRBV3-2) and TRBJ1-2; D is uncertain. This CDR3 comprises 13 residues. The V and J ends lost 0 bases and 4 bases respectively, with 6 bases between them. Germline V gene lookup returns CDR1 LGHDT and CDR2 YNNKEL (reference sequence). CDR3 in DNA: TGTGCCAGCAGCCAAGATCGGAGCTATGGCTACACCTTC. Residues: CASSQDRSYGYTF.

The CDR3 loop is CAWTRDTDTQYF. DNA for the CDR3: TGTGCCTGGACTAGAGACACAGATACGCAGTATTTT. This chain joins TRBV30 and TRBJ2-3; D gene uncertain. The germline CDR1 and CDR2 sequences are GTSNPN and SVGIG (reference sequence). The V end was cut by 4 bases, the J end by 2 bases, with 7 bases between. This CDR3 comprises 12 residues.

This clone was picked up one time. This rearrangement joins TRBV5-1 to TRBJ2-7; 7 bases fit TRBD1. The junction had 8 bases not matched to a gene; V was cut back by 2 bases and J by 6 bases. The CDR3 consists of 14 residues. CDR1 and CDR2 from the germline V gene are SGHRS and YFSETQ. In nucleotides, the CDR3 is TGCGCCAGCAGCTTAGGGGGACAGATTTTCGAGCAGTACTTC. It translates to CASSLGGQIFEQYF.

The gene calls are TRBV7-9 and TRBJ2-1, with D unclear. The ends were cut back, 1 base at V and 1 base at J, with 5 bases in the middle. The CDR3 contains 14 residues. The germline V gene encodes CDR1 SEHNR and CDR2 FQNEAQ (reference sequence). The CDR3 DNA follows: TGTGCCAGCAGCTTAGGAGCGTCCTACAATGAGCAGTTCTTC. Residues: CASSLGASYNEQFF.

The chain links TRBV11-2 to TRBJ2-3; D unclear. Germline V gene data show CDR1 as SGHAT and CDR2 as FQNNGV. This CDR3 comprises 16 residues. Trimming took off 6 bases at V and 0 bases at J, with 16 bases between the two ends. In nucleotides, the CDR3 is TGTGCCAGCAGTGCTCCCGGTGCGTATAGCACAGATACGCAGTATTTT. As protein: CASSAPGAYSTDTQYF. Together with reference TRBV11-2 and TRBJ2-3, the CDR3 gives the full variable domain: EAGVAQSPRYKIIEKRQSVAFWCNPISGHATLYWYQQILGQGPKLLIQFQNNGVVDDSQLPKDRFSAERLKGVDSTLKIQPAKLEDSAVYLCASSAPGAYSTDTQYFGPGTRLTVL.

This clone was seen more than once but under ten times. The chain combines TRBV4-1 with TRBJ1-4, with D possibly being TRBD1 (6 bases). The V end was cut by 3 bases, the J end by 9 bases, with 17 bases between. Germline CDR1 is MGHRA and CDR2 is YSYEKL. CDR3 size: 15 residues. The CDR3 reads CASSHATGNRQKLFF. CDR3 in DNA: TGCGCCAGCAGCCATGCCACAGGGAATCGACAAAAACTGTTTTTT.

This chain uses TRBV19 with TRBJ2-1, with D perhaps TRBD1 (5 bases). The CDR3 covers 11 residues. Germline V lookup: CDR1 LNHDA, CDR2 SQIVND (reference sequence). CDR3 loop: CAIGVYNEQFF. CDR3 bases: TGTGCGATAGGGGTCTACAATGAGCAGTTCTTC.

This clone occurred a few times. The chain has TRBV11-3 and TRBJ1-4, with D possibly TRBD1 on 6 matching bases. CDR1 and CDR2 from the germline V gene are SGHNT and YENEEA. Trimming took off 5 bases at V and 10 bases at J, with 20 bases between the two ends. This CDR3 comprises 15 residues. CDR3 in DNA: TGTGCCAGCAGCCCCGAGGGACACCAAGTGGGAAAACTGTTTTTT. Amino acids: CASSPEGHQVGKLFF.

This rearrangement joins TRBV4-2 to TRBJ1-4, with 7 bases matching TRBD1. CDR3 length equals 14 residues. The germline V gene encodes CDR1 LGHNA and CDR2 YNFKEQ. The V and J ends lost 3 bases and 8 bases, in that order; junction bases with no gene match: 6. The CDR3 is CASSQDRSGEKLFF. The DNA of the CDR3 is TGTGCCAGCAGCCAGGACAGGTCAGGAGAAAAACTGTTTTTT.

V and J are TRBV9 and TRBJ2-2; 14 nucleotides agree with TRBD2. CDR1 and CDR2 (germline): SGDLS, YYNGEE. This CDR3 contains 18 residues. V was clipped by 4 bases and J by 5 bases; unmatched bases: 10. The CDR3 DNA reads TGTGCCAGCAGCCCAGGACTAGCGGGAGGTGATAAAACCGGGGAGCTGTTTTTT. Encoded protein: CASSPGLAGGDKTGELFF.

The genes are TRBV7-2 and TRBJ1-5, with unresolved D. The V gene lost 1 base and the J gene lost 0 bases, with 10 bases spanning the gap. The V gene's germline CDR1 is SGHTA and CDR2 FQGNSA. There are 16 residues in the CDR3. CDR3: CASSLGGGHSNQPQHF. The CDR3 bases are TGTGCCAGCAGCTTAGGTGGAGGGCATAGCAATCAGCCCCAGCATTTT.